The 22 T cell receptor beta chains listed next were all sequenced from one sample in a study of T-cell memory formation after mild COVID-19. TCRdb reprocessed the 5' RACE reads via MiXCR and lists one record per CDR3 protein. The sample has about 290,000 distinct CDR3 sequences; roughly 18% are singletons. The sample was PBMCs or a T cell subset sorted from them (not recorded which). The source is a man between 18 and 35 years old who had mild COVID-19 (a few samples of this study predate the infection). Cell type and time point are not known.

The chain couples TRBV4-2 to TRBJ2-3; D possibly corresponds to TRBD2 (6 bases). Germline V gene lookup returns CDR1 LGHNA and CDR2 YNFKEQ. The V gene lost 0 bases and the J gene lost 2 bases, with 12 bases spanning the gap. The CDR3 has 16 amino acids. The CDR3 reads CASSQDSAGYTDTQYF. The CDR3 DNA reads as TGTGCCAGCAGCCAAGATTCGGCGGGGTACACAGATACGCAGTATTTT.

This clonotype was observed at least ten times. DNA for the CDR3: TGTGCCACCAGCAGAGATCTGGCGGACAATGAGCAGTTCTTC. It codes for CATSRDLADNEQFF. J is TRBJ2-1 and V is TRBV15, with D unclear. Trimming removed 0 bases from V and 5 bases from J, with 8 bases in between. The CDR3 is made up of 14 amino acids. From germline, CDR1 is LNHNV and CDR2 YYDKDF (reference sequence).

This clonotype has only a few counts. The chain recombines TRBV2 with TRBJ2-4; D is possibly TRBD2 (6 bases). Germline lookup yields CDR1 SNHLY and CDR2 FYNNEI. Trimming left V 8 bases short and J 0 bases short, with 11 bases between. The CDR3 consists of 14 residues. The CDR3 loop reads CASVGGLAKNIQYF. The CDR3 bases are TGTGCCAGCGTGGGGGGACTAGCCAAAAACATTCAGTACTTC. The entire variable domain, with the rest obtained from reference TRBV2 and TRBJ2-4, is as follows: EPEVTQTPSHQVTQMGQEVILRCVPISNHLYFYWYRQILGQKVEFLVSFYNNEISEKSEIFDDQFSVERPDGSNFTLKIRSTKLEDSAMYFCASVGGLAKNIQYFGAGTRLSVL.

This clonotype has a handful of counts. This CDR3 is CASSPRQIDYGYTF. The CDR3, as DNA: TGTGCCAGCAGCCCCAGACAGATCGACTATGGCTACACCTTC. V and J are TRBV6-1 and TRBJ1-2; a possible D gene is TRBD1 (5 bases). Deletions cut 6 bases from V and 3 bases from J, with 14 bases between. CDR1 and CDR2 (germline): MNHNS, SASEGT. The CDR3 loop spans 14 amino acids.

This clonotype was recorded a few times. The chain carries TRBV28 and TRBJ2-5, with no clear D. Per germline, CDR1 MDHEN and CDR2 SYDVKM. Trimming removed 2 bases at V and 0 bases at J, with 19 bases between. This CDR3 is 18 amino acids long. The CDR3 region has the DNA TGTGCCAGCAGTTTAAAGAGGAGTAGCCTTTACTACCAAGAGACCCAGTACTTC. Its translation: CASSLKRSSLYYQETQYF.

This chain connects TRBV27 to TRBJ1-5; unclear D gene. This CDR3 comprises 15 residues. Between the trimmed V and J ends, which lost 6 bases and 0 bases, there was a span of 12 bases. The germline gives CDR1 MNHEY, CDR2 SMNVEV (reference sequence). The CDR3 loop reads CASSPTTYSNQPQHF. CDR3 sequence (DNA): TGTGCCAGCAGCCCTACCACATATAGCAATCAGCCCCAGCATTTT.

A few counts support this clonotype. This sequence joins TRBV6-5 and TRBJ1-2; no reliable D call. The CDR3 covers 14 residues. Germline CDR1 and CDR2: MNHEY and SVGAGI. The germline V and J ends were trimmed by 6 bases and 3 bases, with 14 bases remaining between them. The chain's CDR3 is CASSLGPGHYGYTF. CDR3 DNA: TGTGCCAGCAGCCTGGGCCCCGGTCACTATGGCTACACCTTC.

This CDR3 reads CASSLYSYDYEQYF. In DNA form, the CDR3 reads TGTGCCAGCAGTTTATATTCCTACGACTACGAGCAGTACTTC. The chain employs TRBV27 and TRBJ2-7, with no clear D. Germline CDR1 reads MNHEY; CDR2 reads SMNVEV (reference sequence). CDR3 length: 14 residues. V was shortened by 1 base and J by 3 bases, with 10 bases between the two germline ends.

This clonotype was seen more than once but under ten times. The chain recombines TRBV5-1 with TRBJ2-5; TRBD1 is a possible D gene (6 bases). Trimming pared 0 bases from V and 2 bases from J, leaving 8 bases between. The germline V gene has CDR1 SGHRS and CDR2 YFSETQ. This CDR3 has 14 residues. CDR3 amino acids: CASSLEGVQETQYF. CDR3 nucleotide sequence: TGCGCCAGCAGCTTGGAGGGGGTGCAAGAGACCCAGTACTTC.

This chain uses TRBV5-1 with TRBJ2-3; 9 bases are a match to TRBD1. The V and J ends lost 7 bases and 6 bases, in that order; junction bases with no gene match: 6. This CDR3 has 13 amino acids. Germline CDR1 is SGHRS and CDR2 is YFSETQ. The CDR3 spells CASAGQGSDTQYF. The CDR3 DNA follows: TGCGCCAGCGCGGGACAGGGCAGCGATACGCAGTATTTT. Complete variable domain (other parts from reference TRBV5-1 and TRBJ2-3): KAGVTQTPRYLIKTRGQQVTLSCSPISGHRSVSWYQQTPGQGLQFLFEYFSETQRNKGNFPGRFSGRQFSNSRSEMNVSTLELGDSALYLCASAGQGSDTQYFGPGTRLTVL.

This chain uses TRBV4-1 with TRBJ2-3, with a tentative D call TRBD2 (6 bases). Trimming stripped 3 bases from V and 6 bases from J, with 19 bases between. Germline CDR1 MGHRA, CDR2 YSYEKL. The CDR3 totals 16 residues. The CDR3 is CASSHATSTPWDTQYF. The DNA for the CDR3 is TGCGCCAGCAGCCACGCGACTAGTACGCCCTGGGATACGCAGTATTTT.

The chain joins TRBV5-1 to TRBJ2-6; TRBD1 is a possible D gene (5 bases). Looked up from germline, CDR1 is SGHRS and CDR2 is YFSETQ. Trimming stripped 4 bases from V and 2 bases from J, with 10 bases between. CDR3 length: 15 amino acids. This CDR3 is CASSQTEAGANVLTF. The CDR3, as DNA: TGCGCCAGCAGCCAGACAGAGGCTGGGGCCAACGTCCTGACTTTC.

The chain employs TRBV4-1 and TRBJ2-7; D perhaps matches TRBD1 (6 bases). Germline-derived CDR1 and CDR2 are MGHRA and YSYEKL. Deletions cut 0 bases from V and 4 bases from J, with 13 bases between. This CDR3 has 15 residues. In DNA form, the CDR3 reads TGCGCCAGCAGCCAAGATCTCGGACAGAAATACGAGCAGTACGTC. This codes for CASSQDLGQKYEQYV.

In its sample, this clonotype was seen a few times. The chain combines TRBV2 with TRBJ2-3; D possibly corresponds to TRBD1 (6 bases). V was shortened by 3 bases and J by 0 bases, with 10 bases between the two germline ends. The CDR3 extends over 15 amino acids. Germline lookup yields CDR1 SNHLY and CDR2 FYNNEI. CDR3 loop: CASSEGAASTDTQYF. For the CDR3, the DNA is TGTGCCAGCAGTGAGGGGGCAGCTAGCACAGATACGCAGTATTTT.

This chain joins TRBV28 and TRBJ1-3; possible D gene TRBD1, 6 bases. Per germline, CDR1 MDHEN and CDR2 SYDVKM. CDR3 length equals 16 residues. With 6 bases removed from V and 0 bases from J, the gap between germline ends came to 15 bases. CDR3 region: CASSSPGHLSGNTIYF. Written as DNA, the CDR3 is TGTGCCAGCAGCTCACCGGGACATCTCTCTGGAAACACCATATATTTT.

The V gene is TRBV7-3, the J gene TRBJ1-6, with 7 positions matching TRBD1. This CDR3 has 15 residues. The junction had 8 bases not matched to a gene; V was cut back by 4 bases and J by 8 bases. The germline V gene encodes CDR1 SGHTA and CDR2 FQGTGA. The CDR3 sequence is CASSSSGTAYSPLHF. Here the CDR3 DNA reads TGTGCCAGCAGCTCCTCCGGGACAGCGTATTCACCCCTCCACTTT.

V gene TRBV12-3 or TRBV12-4 combines with J gene TRBJ2-1; weak D call: TRBD2 (6 bases). The ends were cut back, 6 bases at V and 9 bases at J, with 12 bases in the middle. This CDR3 has 12 residues. The CDR3 DNA follows: TGTGCCAGCAGCCTCCTGGGGGGTGAGCAGTTCTTC. Translated: CASSLLGGEQFF.

The rearrangement joins TRBV3-1 to TRBJ2-3; D is perhaps TRBD1 (5 bases). The CDR3 runs 14 residues. V was clipped by 4 bases and J by 5 bases, with 13 bases between them. Per the germline V gene, CDR1 is LGHDT and CDR2 is YNNKEL (reference sequence). The CDR3 nucleotides read TGTGCCAGCAGCCCCAAAAGTAGGGGAGATACGCAGTATTTT. This sequence encodes CASSPKSRGDTQYF.

This clonotype was found a few times. The V gene is TRBV4-3, the J gene TRBJ2-3, with D possibly TRBD2 on 5 matching bases. The CDR3 consists of 15 residues. V was cut by 0 bases and J by 0 bases, with 7 bases left in between. Germline CDR1 and CDR2: LGHNA and YSLEER. CDR3 residues: CASSQETGSTDTQYF. The CDR3 bases are TGCGCCAGCAGCCAAGAAACGGGGAGCACAGATACGCAGTATTTT.

This clonotype turned up a few times. The rearrangement links TRBV10-3 to TRBJ1-1; D gene unclear. Germline CDR1 ENHRY, CDR2 SYGVKD. V was trimmed by 0 bases and J by 5 bases, leaving 7 bases between them. CDR3 length equals 13 residues. The CDR3 DNA reads as TGTGCCATCAGTGAGTCGGAGAGGACTGAAGCTTTCTTT. Translated: CAISESERTEAFF.

This clonotype has just a few counts. V and J are TRBV12-3 or TRBV12-4 and TRBJ1-5; D not certain. The CDR3 is 13 amino acids. V dropped 7 bases and J dropped 4 bases, with 11 bases sitting between them. The CDR3, as DNA: TGTGCCAGCACCACTTTAAGGAATCAGCCCCAGCATTTT. It encodes CASTTLRNQPQHF.

The table lists this clonotype with many counts. CDR3 coding DNA: TGTGCCAGCAGCCCCTGGGCTAGCAGAACAGATACGCAGTATTTT. Translating gives CASSPWASRTDTQYF. The chain uses TRBV7-2 and TRBJ2-3, with a weak D call TRBD2 (5 bases). The CDR3 spans 15 residues. The germline CDR1 and CDR2 sequences are SGHTA and FQGNSA. Trimming took 5 bases from V and 3 from J, leaving 15 bases between them. The full variable domain, rest sourced from reference TRBV7-2 and TRBJ2-3, is GAGVSQSPSNKVTEKGKDVELRCDPISGHTALYWYRQSLGQGLEFLIYFQGNSAPDKSGLPSDRFSAERTGGSVSTLTIQRTQQEDSAVYLCASSPWASRTDTQYFGPGTRLTVL.